This section outlines one T cell receptor (beta chain) sequence together with its context. Original analysis: Counts of nucleated cells, estimated from reference gene primer amplification, were obtained. Only in-frame clones appear in the TCRdb table, and some are missing; sequencing was by immunoSEQ multiplex PCR. The V and J calls and clone size come from that table; D and trimming were worked out from the DNA. The table shows about 110,000 clones, with about four fifths occurring only once. The data belong to a study of blood T cell repertoires in COVID-19. About the research overall: The samples span acute and convalescent COVID-19 from the United States, Italy and Spain. From T cells, B-cell-depleted T cells, or PBMCs came the material, which was cDNA or gDNA.

Looked up from germline, CDR1 is SGHDN and CDR2 is FVKESK. The CDR3 is made up of 15 amino acids. V lost 3 bases to trimming and J lost 2 bases, with 12 bases between them. This sequence was found in a woman in her 70s with acute or convalescent COVID-19. The sample comprised peripheral blood. V gene TRBV14 combines with J gene TRBJ2-3; a weak D match, TRBD2 (7 bases). CDR3 sequence: CASSHWRGLTDTQYF. The CDR3 bases are TGTGCCAGCAGCCATTGGCGGGGGCTCACAGATACGCAGTATTTT.